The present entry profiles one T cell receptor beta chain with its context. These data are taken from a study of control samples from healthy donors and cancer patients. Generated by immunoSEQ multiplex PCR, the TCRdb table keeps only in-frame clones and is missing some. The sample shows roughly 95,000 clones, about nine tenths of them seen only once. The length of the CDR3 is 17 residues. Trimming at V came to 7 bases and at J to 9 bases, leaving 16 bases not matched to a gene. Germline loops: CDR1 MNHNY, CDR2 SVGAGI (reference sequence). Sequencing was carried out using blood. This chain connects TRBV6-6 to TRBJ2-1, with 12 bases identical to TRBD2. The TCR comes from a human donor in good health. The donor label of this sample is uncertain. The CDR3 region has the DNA TGTGCCAGCATTCGAATGGTGACTAGCGGGGGTCTGGGTGAGCAGTTCTTC. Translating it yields CASIRMVTSGGLGEQFF.